These 20 T cell receptor beta chains share one sample of origin, sequenced in a study of metastatic and nonmetastatic thyroid tumors. Prior to thyroid surgery, none of the patients had received any treatment. With MiXCR, TCRdb called clones anew from the PCR reads. This table holds 30,000 to 45,000 clones, roughly 20% found once. The sequenced material came from blood. The receptors derive from a female donor with papillary thyroid cancer or a benign thyroid nodule (not recorded which). Some clones in this sample may be carry-over from other donors' samples.

Only a few counts were recorded for this clone. A much larger clonotype is one base distant, so this may be a read error. The same CDR3 can be traced to other DNA sequences in this sample. The rearrangement joins TRBV28 to TRBJ1-1; no reliable D call. Trimming took off 5 bases at V and 0 bases at J, with 10 bases between the two ends. The CDR3 contains 14 residues. CDR1 MDHEN and CDR2 SYDVKM come from the germline V gene. The CDR3 is CASSPGTLNTEAFF. The CDR3 coding sequence is TGTGCCAGCAGTCCCGGTACACTGAACACTGAAGCTTTCTTT.

This clone occurred many times. V is TRBV20-1 and J is TRBJ2-1; D remains ambiguous. CDR1 is DFQATT, CDR2 SNEGSKA, per germline (reference sequence). The CDR3 runs 12 residues. Trimming stripped 2 bases from V and 9 bases from J, with 11 bases between. CDR3 region: CSARLPVSEQFF. DNA of the CDR3: TGCAGTGCTAGATTGCCGGTCAGTGAGCAGTTCTTC.

V gene TRBV20-1 combines with J gene TRBJ1-5, with a possible D match to TRBD1 (5 bases). There are 14 residues in the CDR3. Germline V gene data show CDR1 as DFQATT and CDR2 as SNEGSKA (reference sequence). The V end was cut by 4 bases, the J end by 3 bases, with 13 bases between. This CDR3 is CSAMKGRINQPQHF. DNA of the CDR3: TGCAGTGCTATGAAGGGACGGATCAATCAGCCCCAGCATTTT.

This clone was seen repeatedly, ten times or more. The chain combines TRBV5-6 with TRBJ1-4, with D perhaps TRBD1 (5 bases). The V gene's germline CDR1 is SGHDT and CDR2 YYEEEE. The CDR3 extends over 14 amino acids. V was cut by 4 bases and J by 3 bases, with 10 bases left in between. The CDR3 nucleotides are TGTGCCAGCAGCCGGGGGGTGTCTAATGAAAAACTGTTTTTT. It specifies CASSRGVSNEKLFF.

The chain is built from TRBV29-1 and TRBJ2-3; TRBD2 matches 8 bases. With 6 bases clipped from V and 2 bases from J, the junction kept 7 bases outside the gene matches. Germline loops: CDR1 SQVTM, CDR2 ANQGSEA. The CDR3 consists of 14 residues. The DNA for the CDR3 is TGCAGCGTGCTGCTAGCGGGCCTCACAGATACGCAGTATTTT. This sequence encodes CSVLLAGLTDTQYF.

In this sample, this clone turned up a few times. The V gene is TRBV24-1, the J gene TRBJ2-7, with 8 bases fitting TRBD1. The CDR3 contains 16 residues. J was trimmed by 1 base and V by 9 bases; bases with no gene match: 13. Germline assignment: CDR1 KGHDR and CDR2 SFDVKD. This chain's CDR3 is CATPDWDRRNSYEQYF. In DNA, the CDR3 is TGTGCCACCCCCGACTGGGACAGGAGAAATTCCTACGAGCAGTACTTC.

By share, this clone counts as medium-sized. The rearrangement links TRBV6-1 to TRBJ2-2; 10 nucleotides line up with TRBD1. CDR3 length: 15 amino acids. The junction had 5 bases not matched to a gene; V was cut back by 7 bases and J by 3 bases. The germline V gene has CDR1 MNHNS and CDR2 SASEGT. The CDR3 coding sequence is TGTGCCAGCACTCTAGGGACAGGGGACACCGGGGAGCTGTTTTTT. Its translation is CASTLGTGDTGELFF.

The sample holds many counts of this clone. This may be a read error: a much more frequent sequence differs by one nucleotide. The chain recombines TRBV2 with TRBJ1-1, with D possibly matching TRBD1 (5 bases). Per the germline V gene, CDR1 is SNHLY and CDR2 is FYNNEI. The ends were cut back, 9 bases at V and 9 bases at J, with 20 bases in the middle. CDR3 size: 13 residues. The DNA of the CDR3 is TGTGCCAGAATCGACAGCCGAGGGGAGAAAGCTTTCTTT. Translating it yields CARIDSRGEKAFF.

This clone was recorded many times. This sequence joins TRBV20-1 and TRBJ2-4; 9 nucleotides line up with TRBD1. Trimming at V came to 2 bases and at J to 8 bases, leaving 7 bases not matched to a gene. The CDR3 has 14 amino acids. From germline, CDR1 is DFQATT and CDR2 SNEGSKA (reference sequence). The CDR3 spells CSARKKQGADIQYF. The DNA of the CDR3 is TGCAGTGCTAGAAAAAAACAGGGGGCGGACATTCAGTACTTC.

The chain links TRBV27 to TRBJ2-2; perhaps TRBD2 as D (7 bases). The CDR3 totals 16 residues. V gave up 1 base and J gave up 6 bases, with 15 bases separating them. From germline, CDR1 is MNHEY and CDR2 SMNVEV (reference sequence). Here the CDR3 DNA reads TGTGCCAGCAGTTTATTTTCGGGGGGCGTGGCCGGGGAGCTGTTTTTT. Protein: CASSLFSGGVAGELFF.

A remark on this clone: Possible read error: a much larger clone is one base away. The V and J genes are TRBV29-1 and TRBJ2-1; 11 bases align to TRBD2. The CDR3 is 16 amino acids. Germline assignment: CDR1 SQVTM and CDR2 ANQGSEA. The junction had 8 bases not matched to a gene; V was cut back by 7 bases and J by 0 bases. CDR3 DNA: TGCAGCGCTGTGGGACTAGCGGCCTTCTCCTACAATGAGCAGTTCTTC. Protein product: CSAVGLAAFSYNEQFF.

This clone was recorded at least ten times. The rearrangement joins TRBV27 to TRBJ2-5; possibly TRBD2 for D (5 bases). In germline, CDR1 is MNHEY, CDR2 SMNVEV (reference sequence). The V end was cut by 5 bases, the J end by 3 bases, with 19 bases between. The CDR3 extends over 16 amino acids. Here the CDR3 reads CASSPEDQPGKETQYF. The CDR3 DNA reads TGTGCCAGCAGTCCCGAGGACCAGCCGGGAAAAGAGACCCAGTACTTC.

This rearrangement joins TRBV18 to TRBJ1-6, with D unresolved. V was cut by 0 bases and J by 7 bases, with 7 bases left in between. Germline assignment: CDR1 KGHSH and CDR2 LQKENI. The CDR3 length is 14 residues. The CDR3 sequence is CASSPPTLNSPLHF. CDR3 in DNA: TGTGCCAGCTCACCACCTACGTTGAATTCACCCCTCCACTTT.

There are many counts of this clone. V and J are TRBV30 and TRBJ1-3, with a tentative D call TRBD1 (5 bases). From germline, CDR1 is GTSNPN and CDR2 SVGIG (reference sequence). The CDR3 extends over 14 amino acids. V dropped 3 bases and J dropped 4 bases, with 13 bases sitting between them. CDR3 loop: CAWRGRGSGNTIYF. The CDR3 DNA sequence: TGTGCCTGGAGAGGAAGGGGAAGCGGAAACACCATATATTTT.

The rearrangement joins TRBV7-2 to TRBJ2-1, with D hard to call. Germline V CDR1 and CDR2: SGHTA, FQGNSA. The V end was cut by 1 base, the J end by 3 bases, with 1 base between. This CDR3 comprises 12 residues. Written as DNA, the CDR3 is TGTGCCAGCAGCTTAGACTACAATGAGCAGTTCTTC. Amino acids: CASSLDYNEQFF.

This clone occurred many times. This chain joins TRBV20-1 and TRBJ1-1; D might be TRBD1 (5 bases). Germline CDR1 DFQATT, CDR2 SNEGSKA (reference sequence). The CDR3 length is 15 residues. The V end was cut by 3 bases, the J end by 1 base, with 15 bases between. The CDR3 sequence: CSASGEYTGNTEAFF. The CDR3 region has the DNA TGCAGTGCTAGCGGGGAATACACAGGGAACACTGAAGCTTTCTTT.

This clone showed up many times. This rearrangement joins TRBV7-3 to TRBJ2-3, with 9 bases fitting TRBD1. Trimming took 5 bases from V and 3 from J; bases not matched to a gene: 6. The germline CDR1 and CDR2 sequences are SGHTA and FQGTGA. CDR3 length equals 15 residues. CDR3 protein: CASSQRTGETDTQYF. CDR3 nucleotide sequence: TGTGCCAGCAGCCAACGGACAGGGGAAACAGATACGCAGTATTTT. The full variable domain, its missing parts supplied by reference TRBV7-3 and TRBJ2-3, is GAGVSQTPSNKVTEKGKYVELRCDPISGHTALYWYRQSLGQGPEFLIYFQGTGAADDSGLPNDRFFAVRPEGSVSTLKIQRTERGDSAVYLCASSQRTGETDTQYFGPGTRLTVL.

This clone was detected ten times or more. This rearrangement joins TRBV20-1 to TRBJ2-7; TRBD1 matches 10 bases. Germline V gene lookup returns CDR1 DFQATT and CDR2 SNEGSKA (reference sequence). CDR3 length: 16 amino acids. The trim removed 5 bases at V and 5 bases at J, leaving 15 bases unmatched. CDR3 region: CSAGNMGTGEAHEQYF. The CDR3 DNA follows: TGCAGTGCTGGTAACATGGGGACAGGGGAGGCCCACGAGCAGTACTTC.

This clone was seen a handful of times. The V and J genes are TRBV6-2 or TRBV6-3 and TRBJ2-3, with D possibly being TRBD2 (5 bases). Trimming took off 2 bases at V and 2 bases at J, with 11 bases between the two ends. The CDR3 covers 15 residues. Germline loops: CDR1 MNHEY, CDR2 SVGEGT. The CDR3 protein is CASSYEVGATDTQYF. For the CDR3, the DNA is TGTGCCAGCAGTTACGAGGTGGGAGCCACAGATACGCAGTATTTT.

This clone was observed at least ten times. A read error may explain this, as a much larger clone is one base away. The chain joins TRBV6-1 to TRBJ2-1; D call uncertain. The CDR3 has 12 residues. The V end was cut by 7 bases, the J end by 3 bases, with 7 bases between. The germline gives CDR1 MNHNS, CDR2 SASEGT. The CDR3 sequence is CASIPSYNEQFF. DNA of the CDR3: TGTGCCAGCATCCCGAGCTACAATGAGCAGTTCTTC.